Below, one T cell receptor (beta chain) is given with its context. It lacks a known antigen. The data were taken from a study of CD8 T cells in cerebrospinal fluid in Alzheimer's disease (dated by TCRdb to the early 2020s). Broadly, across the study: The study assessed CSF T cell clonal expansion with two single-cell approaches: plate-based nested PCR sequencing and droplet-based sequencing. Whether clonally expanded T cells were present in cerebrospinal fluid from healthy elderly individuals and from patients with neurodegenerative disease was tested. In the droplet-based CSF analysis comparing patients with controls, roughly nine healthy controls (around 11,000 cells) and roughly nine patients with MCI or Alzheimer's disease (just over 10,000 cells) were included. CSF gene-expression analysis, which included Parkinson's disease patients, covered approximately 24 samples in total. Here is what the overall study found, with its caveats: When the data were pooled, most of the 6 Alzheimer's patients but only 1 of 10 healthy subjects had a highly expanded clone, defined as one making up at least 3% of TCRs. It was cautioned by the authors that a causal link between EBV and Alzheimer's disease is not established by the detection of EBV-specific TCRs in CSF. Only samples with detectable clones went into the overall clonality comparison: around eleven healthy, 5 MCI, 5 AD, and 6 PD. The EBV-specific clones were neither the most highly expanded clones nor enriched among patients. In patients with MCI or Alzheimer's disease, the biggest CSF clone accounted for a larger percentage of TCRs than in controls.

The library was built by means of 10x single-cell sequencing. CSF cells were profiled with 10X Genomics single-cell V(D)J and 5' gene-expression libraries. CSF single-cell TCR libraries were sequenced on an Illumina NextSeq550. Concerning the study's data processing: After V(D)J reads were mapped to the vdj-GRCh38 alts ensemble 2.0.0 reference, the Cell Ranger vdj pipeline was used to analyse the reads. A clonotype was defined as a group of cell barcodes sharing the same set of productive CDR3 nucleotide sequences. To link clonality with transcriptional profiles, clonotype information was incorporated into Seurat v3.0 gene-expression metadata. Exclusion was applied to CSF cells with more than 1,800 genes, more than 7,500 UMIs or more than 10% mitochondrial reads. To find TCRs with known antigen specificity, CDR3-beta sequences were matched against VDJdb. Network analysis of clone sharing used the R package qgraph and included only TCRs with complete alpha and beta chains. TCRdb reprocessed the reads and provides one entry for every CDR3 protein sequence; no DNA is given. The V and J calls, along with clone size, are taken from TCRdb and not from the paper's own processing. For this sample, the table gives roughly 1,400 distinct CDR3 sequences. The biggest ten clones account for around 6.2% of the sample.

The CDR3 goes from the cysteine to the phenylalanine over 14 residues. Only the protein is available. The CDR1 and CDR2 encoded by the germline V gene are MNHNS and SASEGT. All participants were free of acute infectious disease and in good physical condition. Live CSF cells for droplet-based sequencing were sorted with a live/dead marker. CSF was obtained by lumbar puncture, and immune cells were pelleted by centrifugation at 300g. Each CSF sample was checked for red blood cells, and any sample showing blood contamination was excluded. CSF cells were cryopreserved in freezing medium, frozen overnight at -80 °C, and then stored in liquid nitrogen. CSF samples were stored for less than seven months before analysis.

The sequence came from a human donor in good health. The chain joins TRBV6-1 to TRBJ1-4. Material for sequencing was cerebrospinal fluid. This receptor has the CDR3 CASTSPVGTEKLFF.